This T cell receptor (beta chain) was sequenced in a study of neurological immune-mediated disorders. With respect to this clonotype: Its antigen is as yet unknown.

There are 12 residues in the CDR3. Looked up from germline, CDR1 is ENHRY and CDR2 is SYGVKD. V lost 4 bases, J lost 9 bases, and 10 bases lay in between. TCRdb recomputed calls from the 5' RACE reads with MiXCR, one row per CDR3 protein. Seen here are 45,000 to 50,000 distinct CDR3 sequences, 4% to 5.5% observed once, and the top ten hold around 6%. Notes on the study in general: None of the CDR3 amino acid sequences of expanded clones were shared across subjects, and this suggested private repertoires in all groups. There was no clinical or MRI feature that was associated with the multiple sclerosis repertoire cluster. The phylogenetic placement of 18 of 34 multiple sclerosis patients' repertoires in one related-CDR3 cluster constitutes a possible signature. Multiple sclerosis was found to have the least TCR clonal expansion, below healthy controls, and HTLV-1-associated myelopathy the most.

The chain links TRBV10-3 to TRBJ2-1, with unresolved D. The material sequenced was PBMCs. This TCR derives from a woman aged 55-75 years with multiple sclerosis. The CDR3 DNA follows: TGTGCCATCAGTGGACTGAGAGTTGAGCAGTTCTTC. Protein: CAISGLRVEQFF.